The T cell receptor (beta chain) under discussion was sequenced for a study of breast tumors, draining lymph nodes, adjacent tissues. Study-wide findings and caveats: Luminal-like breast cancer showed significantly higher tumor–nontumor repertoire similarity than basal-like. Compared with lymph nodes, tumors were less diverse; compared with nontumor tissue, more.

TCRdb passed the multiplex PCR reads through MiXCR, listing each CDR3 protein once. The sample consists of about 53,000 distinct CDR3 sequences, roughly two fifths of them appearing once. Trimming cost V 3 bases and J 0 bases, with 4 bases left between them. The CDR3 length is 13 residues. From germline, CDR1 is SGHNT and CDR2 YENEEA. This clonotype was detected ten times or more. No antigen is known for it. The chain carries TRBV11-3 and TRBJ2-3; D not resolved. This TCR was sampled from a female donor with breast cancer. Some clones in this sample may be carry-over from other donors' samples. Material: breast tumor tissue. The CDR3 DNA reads TGTGCCAGCAGCTTTGACAGCACAGATACGCAGTATTTT. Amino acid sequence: CASSFDSTDTQYF.